A single sample is the source of the 4 T cell receptor beta chains below, sequenced in a study of cytomegalovirus exposure and HLA in healthy donors. 60 Vbeta and 13 Jbeta primers were used in PCR. Here immunoSEQ multiplex PCR was the method, and the copy in TCRdb shows in-frame clones only, minus some. The data hold roughly 100,000 clones, with around 74% observed a single time. Sequenced input: PBMCs. The receptors come from a man between 40 and 49 years old in good health and CMV-seronegative.

V gene TRBV10-3 combines with J gene TRBJ1-1; D perhaps matches TRBD1 (6 bases). CDR3 length: 16 amino acids. The germline gives CDR1 ENHRY, CDR2 SYGVKD. Trimming stripped 3 bases from V and 1 base from J, with 15 bases between. The CDR3 loop reads CAISDPLDSQNTEAFF. CDR3 DNA sequence: TGTGCCATCAGTGACCCCCTGGACAGCCAGAACACTGAAGCTTTCTTT.

This chain connects TRBV10-3 to TRBJ2-5; 9 bases line up with TRBD2. Germline V lookup: CDR1 ENHRY, CDR2 SYGVKD. The CDR3 totals 13 residues. The J segment lost 5 bases and the V segment lost 5 bases, leaving 3 bases of the junction unmatched. The CDR3 spells CAISTTSGETQYF. The CDR3 DNA is TGTGCCATCAGTACCACTAGCGGGGAGACCCAGTACTTC.

This rearrangement joins TRBV30 to TRBJ1-1; D may be TRBD1 (5 bases). This CDR3 region has 14 residues. In germline, CDR1 is GTSNPN, CDR2 SVGIG (reference sequence). V dropped 3 bases and J dropped 1 base, with 12 bases sitting between them. The CDR3 DNA sequence: TGTGCCTGGAGGTGGGGGGGGGAGAACACTGAAGCTTTCTTT. Amino acid sequence: CAWRWGGENTEAFF.

The chain recombines TRBV4-3 with TRBJ2-2; D not certain. Trimming took 4 bases from V and 6 from J, leaving 12 bases between them. The CDR3 contains 14 residues. The V gene's germline CDR1 is LGHNA and CDR2 YSLEER. CDR3 nucleotides: TGCGCCAGCAGCCCCCCCAACCGGGCCGGGGAGCTGTTTTTT. Translation gives CASSPPNRAGELFF.